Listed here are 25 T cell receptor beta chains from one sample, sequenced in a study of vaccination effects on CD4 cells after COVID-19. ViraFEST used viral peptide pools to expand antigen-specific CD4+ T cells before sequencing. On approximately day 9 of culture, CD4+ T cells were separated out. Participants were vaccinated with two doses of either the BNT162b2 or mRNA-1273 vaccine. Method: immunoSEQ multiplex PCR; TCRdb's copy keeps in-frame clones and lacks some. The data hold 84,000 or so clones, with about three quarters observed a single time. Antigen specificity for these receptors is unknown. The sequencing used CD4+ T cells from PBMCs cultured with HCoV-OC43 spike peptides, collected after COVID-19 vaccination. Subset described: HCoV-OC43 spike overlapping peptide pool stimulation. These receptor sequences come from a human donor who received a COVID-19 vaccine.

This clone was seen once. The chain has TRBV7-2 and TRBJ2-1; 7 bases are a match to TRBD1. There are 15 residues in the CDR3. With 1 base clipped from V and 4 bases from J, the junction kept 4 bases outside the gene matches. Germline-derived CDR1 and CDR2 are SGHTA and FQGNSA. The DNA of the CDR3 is TGTGCCAGCAGCTTAGGCGGACAGGCTTACAATGAGCAGTTCTTC. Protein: CASSLGGQAYNEQFF.

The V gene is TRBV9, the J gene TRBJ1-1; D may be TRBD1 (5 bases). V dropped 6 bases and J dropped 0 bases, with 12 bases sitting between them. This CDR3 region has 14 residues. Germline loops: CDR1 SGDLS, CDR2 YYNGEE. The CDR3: CASTRQLMNTEAFF. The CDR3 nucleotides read TGTGCCAGCACTCGACAGCTCATGAACACTGAAGCTTTCTTT.

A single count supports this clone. The CDR3 nucleotides read TGTGCCAGCAGTTACGGGGCGGGGGGGGACGCCGGGGAGCTGTTTTTT. Its protein is CASSYGAGGDAGELFF. The chain is built from TRBV6-6 and TRBJ2-2; TRBD2 aligns across 9 bases. V was pared by 2 bases and J by 6 bases, with 7 bases of the junction left unmatched. The CDR3 sequence is 16 residues long. CDR1 is MNHNY, CDR2 SVGAGI, per germline (reference sequence).

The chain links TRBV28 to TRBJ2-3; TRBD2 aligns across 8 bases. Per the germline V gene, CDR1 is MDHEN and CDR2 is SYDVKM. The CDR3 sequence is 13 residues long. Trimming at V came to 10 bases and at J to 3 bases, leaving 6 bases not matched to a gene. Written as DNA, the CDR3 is TGTGCCACCGGGAGGGTGTGGACAGATACGCAGTATTTT. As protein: CATGRVWTDTQYF.

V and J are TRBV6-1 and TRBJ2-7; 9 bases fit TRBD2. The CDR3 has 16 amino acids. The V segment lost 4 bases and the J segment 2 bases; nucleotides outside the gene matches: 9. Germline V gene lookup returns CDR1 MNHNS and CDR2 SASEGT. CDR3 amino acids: CASSGLAGVPPYEQYV. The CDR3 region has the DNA TGTGCCAGCAGTGGGTTAGCGGGGGTACCCCCCTACGAGCAGTACGTC.

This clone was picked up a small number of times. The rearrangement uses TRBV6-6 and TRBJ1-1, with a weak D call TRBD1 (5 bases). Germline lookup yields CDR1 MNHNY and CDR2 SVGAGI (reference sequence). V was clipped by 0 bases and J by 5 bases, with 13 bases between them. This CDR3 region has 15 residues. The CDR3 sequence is CASSYSNSGGTEAFF. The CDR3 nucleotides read TGTGCCAGCAGTTACTCGAATTCCGGGGGAACTGAAGCTTTCTTT.

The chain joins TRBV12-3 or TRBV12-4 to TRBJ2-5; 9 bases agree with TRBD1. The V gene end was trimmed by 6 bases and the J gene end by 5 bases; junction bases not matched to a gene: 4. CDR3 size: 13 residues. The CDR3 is CASSDRGEETQYF. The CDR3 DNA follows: TGTGCCAGCAGCGACAGGGGGGAGGAGACCCAGTACTTC.

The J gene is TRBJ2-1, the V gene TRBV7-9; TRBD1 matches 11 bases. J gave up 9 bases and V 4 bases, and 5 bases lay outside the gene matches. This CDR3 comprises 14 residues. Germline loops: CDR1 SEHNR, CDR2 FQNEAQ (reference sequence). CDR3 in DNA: TGTGCCAGCAGCTCGGACAGGGGGCTCACTGAGCAGTTCTTC. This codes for CASSSDRGLTEQFF.

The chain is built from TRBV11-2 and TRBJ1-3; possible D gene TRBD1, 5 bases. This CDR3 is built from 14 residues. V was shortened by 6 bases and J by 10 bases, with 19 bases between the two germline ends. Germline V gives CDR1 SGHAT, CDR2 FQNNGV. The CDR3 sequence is CASSSLPGTVTIYF. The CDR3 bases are TGTGCCAGCAGTTCCCTCCCAGGGACTGTTACCATATATTTT.

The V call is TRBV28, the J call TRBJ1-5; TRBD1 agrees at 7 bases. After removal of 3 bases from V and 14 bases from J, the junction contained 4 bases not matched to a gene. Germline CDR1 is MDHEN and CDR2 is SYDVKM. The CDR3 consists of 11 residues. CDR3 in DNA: TGTGCCAGCAGTTTTAGGGGGCGCGAGCATTTT. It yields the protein CASSFRGREHF.

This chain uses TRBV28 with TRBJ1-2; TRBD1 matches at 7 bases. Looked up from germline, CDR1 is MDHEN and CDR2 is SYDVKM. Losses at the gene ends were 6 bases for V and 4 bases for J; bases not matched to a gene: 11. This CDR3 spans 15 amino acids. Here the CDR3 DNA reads TGTGCCAGCAGCCCGACAGGGTTATTTTTCTATGGCTACACCTTC. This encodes CASSPTGLFFYGYTF.

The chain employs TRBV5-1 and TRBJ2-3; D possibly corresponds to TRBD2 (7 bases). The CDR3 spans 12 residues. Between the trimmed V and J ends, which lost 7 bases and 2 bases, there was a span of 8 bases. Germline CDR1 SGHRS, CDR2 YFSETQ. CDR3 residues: CASGGATDTQYF. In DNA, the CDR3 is TGCGCCAGCGGGGGGGCCACAGATACGCAGTATTTT.

The CDR3 protein is CASSSRYEQYV. In DNA, the CDR3 is TGTGCCAGCAGTTCTCGCTACGAGCAGTACGTC. The chain is built from TRBV6-6 and TRBJ2-7; unclear D gene. Trimming removed 4 bases at V and 3 bases at J, with 4 bases between. The CDR3 consists of 11 residues. Germline loops: CDR1 MNHNY, CDR2 SVGAGI (reference sequence).

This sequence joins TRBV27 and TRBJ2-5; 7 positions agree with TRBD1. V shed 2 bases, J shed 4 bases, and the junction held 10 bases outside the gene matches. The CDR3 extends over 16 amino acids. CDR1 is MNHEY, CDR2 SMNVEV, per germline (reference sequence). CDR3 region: CASSLKRRQGRETQYF. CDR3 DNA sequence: TGTGCCAGCAGTTTAAAGCGTAGACAGGGCCGAGAGACCCAGTACTTC.

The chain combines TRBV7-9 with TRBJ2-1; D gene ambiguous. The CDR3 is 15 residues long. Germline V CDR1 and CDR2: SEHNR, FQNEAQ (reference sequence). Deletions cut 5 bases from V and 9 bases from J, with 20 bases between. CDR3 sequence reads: CASSPSIWAAVEQFF. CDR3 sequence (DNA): TGTGCCAGCAGCCCATCCATTTGGGCGGCCGTTGAGCAGTTCTTC.

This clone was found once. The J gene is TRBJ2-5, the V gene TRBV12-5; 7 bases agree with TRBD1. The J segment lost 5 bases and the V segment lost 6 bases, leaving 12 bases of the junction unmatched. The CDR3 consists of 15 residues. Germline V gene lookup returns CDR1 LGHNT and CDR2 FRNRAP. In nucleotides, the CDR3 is TGTGCTAGTGGCCGGACACAGGGGCGGCGCGAGACCCAGTACTTC. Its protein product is CASGRTQGRRETQYF.

This CDR3 reads CASSPAIGSSYEQYV. CDR3 nucleotide sequence: TGTGCCAGCAGCCCGGCCATAGGAAGCTCCTACGAGCAGTACGTC. The J gene is TRBJ2-7, the V gene TRBV7-8; the D is unclear. V shed 5 bases and J shed 0 bases, with 14 bases lying between them. Germline-derived CDR1 and CDR2 are SGHVS and FQNEAQ. The CDR3 totals 15 residues.

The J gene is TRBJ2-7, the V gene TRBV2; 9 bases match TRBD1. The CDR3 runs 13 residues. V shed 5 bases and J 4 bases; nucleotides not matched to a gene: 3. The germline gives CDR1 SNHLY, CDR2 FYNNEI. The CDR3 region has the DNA TGTGCCAGCAGTCAGACAGGGGGTTACGAGCAGTACGTC. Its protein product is CASSQTGGYEQYV.

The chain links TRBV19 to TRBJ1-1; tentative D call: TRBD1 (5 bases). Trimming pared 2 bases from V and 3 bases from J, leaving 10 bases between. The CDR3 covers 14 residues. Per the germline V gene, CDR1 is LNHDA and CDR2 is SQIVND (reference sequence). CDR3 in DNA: TGTGCCAGTAGTATATCGGGGCGGCACACTGAAGCTTTCTTT. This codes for CASSISGRHTEAFF.

Written as DNA, the CDR3 is TGTGCCAGCAGTCAGAGTTACAGGGGTCTGGTTACTGAAGCTTTCTTT. This codes for CASSQSYRGLVTEAFF. The chain joins TRBV6-6 to TRBJ1-1, with TRBD1 identical over 7 bases. CDR1 and CDR2 (germline): MNHNY, SVGAGI (reference sequence). V was pared by 5 bases and J by 5 bases, with 14 bases of the junction left unmatched. This CDR3 is built from 16 residues.

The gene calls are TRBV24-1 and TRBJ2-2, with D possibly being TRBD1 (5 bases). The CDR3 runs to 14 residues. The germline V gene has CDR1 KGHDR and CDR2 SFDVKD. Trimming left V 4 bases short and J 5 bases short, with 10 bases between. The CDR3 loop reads CATSDPGNTGELFF. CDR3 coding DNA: TGTGCCACCAGTGACCCAGGGAATACCGGGGAGCTGTTTTTT.

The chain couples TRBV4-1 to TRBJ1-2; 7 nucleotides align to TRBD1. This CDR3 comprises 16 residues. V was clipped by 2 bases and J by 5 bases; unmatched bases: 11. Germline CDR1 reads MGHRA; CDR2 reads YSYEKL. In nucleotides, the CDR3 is TGCGCCAGCAGCCAAAGAGGCCGGGACAGCCCTTATGGCTACACCTTC. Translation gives CASSQRGRDSPYGYTF.

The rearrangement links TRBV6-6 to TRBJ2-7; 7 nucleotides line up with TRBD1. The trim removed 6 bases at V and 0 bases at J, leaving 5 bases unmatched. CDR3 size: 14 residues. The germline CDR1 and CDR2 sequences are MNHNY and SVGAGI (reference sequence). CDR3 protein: CASRTGSPSYEQYV. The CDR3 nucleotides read TGTGCCAGCAGGACAGGGTCCCCCTCCTACGAGCAGTACGTC.

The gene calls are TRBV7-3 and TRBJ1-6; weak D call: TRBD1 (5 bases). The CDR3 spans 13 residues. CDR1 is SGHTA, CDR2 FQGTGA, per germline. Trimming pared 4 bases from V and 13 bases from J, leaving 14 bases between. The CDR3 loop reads CASSSDRGWPLHF. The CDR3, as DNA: TGTGCCAGCAGCTCCGACCGGGGGTGGCCCCTCCACTTT.

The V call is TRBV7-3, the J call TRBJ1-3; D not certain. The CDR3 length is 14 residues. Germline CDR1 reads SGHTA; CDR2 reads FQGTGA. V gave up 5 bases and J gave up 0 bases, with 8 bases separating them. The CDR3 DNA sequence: TGTGCCAGCAGCCCCGGGCCCTCTGGAAACACCATATATTTT. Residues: CASSPGPSGNTIYF.